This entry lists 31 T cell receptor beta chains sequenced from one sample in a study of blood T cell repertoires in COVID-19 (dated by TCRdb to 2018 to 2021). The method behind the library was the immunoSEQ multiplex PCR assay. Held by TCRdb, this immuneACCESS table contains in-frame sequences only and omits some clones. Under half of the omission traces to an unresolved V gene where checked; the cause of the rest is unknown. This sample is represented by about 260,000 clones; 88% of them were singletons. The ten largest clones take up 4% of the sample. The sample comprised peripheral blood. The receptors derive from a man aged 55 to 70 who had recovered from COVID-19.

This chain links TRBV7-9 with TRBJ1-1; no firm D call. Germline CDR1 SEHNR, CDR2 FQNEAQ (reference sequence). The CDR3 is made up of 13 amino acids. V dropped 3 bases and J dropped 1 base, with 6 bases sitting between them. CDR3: CASSFQENTEAFF. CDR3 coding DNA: TGTGCCAGCAGCTTCCAGGAGAACACTGAAGCTTTCTTT.

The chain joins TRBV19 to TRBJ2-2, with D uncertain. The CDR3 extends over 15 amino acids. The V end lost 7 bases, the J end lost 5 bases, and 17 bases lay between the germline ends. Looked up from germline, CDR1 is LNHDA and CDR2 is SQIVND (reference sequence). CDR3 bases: TGTGCCAGTACCCCGGAACGTAGACTTACCGGGGAGCTGTTTTTT. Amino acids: CASTPERRLTGELFF.

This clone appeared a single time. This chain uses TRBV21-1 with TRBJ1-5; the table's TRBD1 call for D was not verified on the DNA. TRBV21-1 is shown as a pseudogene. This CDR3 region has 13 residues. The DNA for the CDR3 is TGTGCCAGCAGGACAGATAGCAATCAGCCCCAGCATTTT. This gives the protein CASRTDSNQPQHF.

CDR3 sequence (DNA): TGTGCCAGCAGCTTTTCAACAGGTTACGAGCAGTACTTC. Residues: CASSFSTGYEQYF. J is TRBJ2-7 and V is TRBV7-8; tentatively, D is TRBD1 (5 bases). V shed 3 bases and J shed 4 bases, with 10 bases lying between them. The CDR3 spans 13 residues. Germline V gene lookup returns CDR1 SGHVS and CDR2 FQNEAQ. Full variable domain (remainder filled in from reference TRBV7-8 and TRBJ2-7): GAGVSQSPRYKVAKRGQDVALRCDPISGHVSLFWYQQALGQGPEFLTYFQNEAQLDKSGLPSDRFFAERPEGSVSTLKIQRTQQEDSAVYLCASSFSTGYEQYFGPGTRLTVT.

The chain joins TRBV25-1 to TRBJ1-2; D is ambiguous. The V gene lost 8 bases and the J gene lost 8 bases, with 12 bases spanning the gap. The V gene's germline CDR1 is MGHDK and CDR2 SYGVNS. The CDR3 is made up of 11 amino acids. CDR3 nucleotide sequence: TGTGCCAGCTCACGAGCCAGGGGCTACACCTTC. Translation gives CASSRARGYTF.

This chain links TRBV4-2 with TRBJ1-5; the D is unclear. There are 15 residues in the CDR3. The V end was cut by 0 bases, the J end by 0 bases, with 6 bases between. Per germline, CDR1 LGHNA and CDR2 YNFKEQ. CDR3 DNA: TGTGCCAGCAGCCAAGATATTAGTAGCAATCAGCCCCAGCATTTT. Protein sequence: CASSQDISSNQPQHF.

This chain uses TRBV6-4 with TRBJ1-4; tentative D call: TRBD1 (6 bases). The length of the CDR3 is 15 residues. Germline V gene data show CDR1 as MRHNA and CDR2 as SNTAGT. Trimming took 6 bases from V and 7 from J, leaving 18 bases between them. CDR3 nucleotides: TGTGCCAGCAGCCTTCGTGGGGGCAGGGGTGAAAAACTGTTTTTT. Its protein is CASSLRGGRGEKLFF.

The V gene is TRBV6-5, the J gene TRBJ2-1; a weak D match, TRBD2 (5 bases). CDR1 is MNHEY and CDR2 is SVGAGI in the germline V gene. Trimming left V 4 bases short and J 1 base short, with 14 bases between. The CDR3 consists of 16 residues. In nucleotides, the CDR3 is TGTGCCAGCAGTTTTACCGGGGTGTCGTCCTACAATGAGCAGTTCTTC. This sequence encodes CASSFTGVSSYNEQFF.

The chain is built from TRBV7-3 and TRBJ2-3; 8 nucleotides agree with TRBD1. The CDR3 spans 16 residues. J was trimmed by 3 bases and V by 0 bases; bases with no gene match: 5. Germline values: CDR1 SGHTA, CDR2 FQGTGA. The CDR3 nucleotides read TGTGCCAGCAGCTTAACCGACAGGGGTGGTACAGATACGCAGTATTTT. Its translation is CASSLTDRGGTDTQYF. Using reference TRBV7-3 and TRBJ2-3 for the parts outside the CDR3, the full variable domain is GAGVSQTPSNKVTEKGKYVELRCDPISGHTALYWYRQSLGQGPEFLIYFQGTGAADDSGLPNDRFFAVRPEGSVSTLKIQRTERGDSAVYLCASSLTDRGGTDTQYFGPGTRLTVL.

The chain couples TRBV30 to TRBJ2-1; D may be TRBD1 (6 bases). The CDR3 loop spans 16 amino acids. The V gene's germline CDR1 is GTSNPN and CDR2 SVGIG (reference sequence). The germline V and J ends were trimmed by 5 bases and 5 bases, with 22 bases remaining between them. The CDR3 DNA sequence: TGTGCCTGGGAGGGGTTTGGGCAGGGGATGGACAATGAGCAGTTCTTC. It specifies CAWEGFGQGMDNEQFF.

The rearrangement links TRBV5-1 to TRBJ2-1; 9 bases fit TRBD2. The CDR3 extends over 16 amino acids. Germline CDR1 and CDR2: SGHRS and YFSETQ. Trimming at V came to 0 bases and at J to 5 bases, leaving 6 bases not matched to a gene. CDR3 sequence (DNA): TGCGCCAGCAGCTTGGCGGAGCGGGGGGCCAACAATGAGCAGTTCTTC. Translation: CASSLAERGANNEQFF. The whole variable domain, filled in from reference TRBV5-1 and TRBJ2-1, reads KAGVTQTPRYLIKTRGQQVTLSCSPISGHRSVSWYQQTPGQGLQFLFEYFSETQRNKGNFPGRFSGRQFSNSRSEMNVSTLELGDSALYLCASSLAERGANNEQFFGPGTRLTVL.

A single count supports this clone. This CDR3 is CASSTPDRGPNTGELFF. The DNA for the CDR3 is TGTGCCAGCAGCACCCCCGACAGGGGACCGAACACCGGGGAGCTGTTTTTT. This chain uses TRBV9 with TRBJ2-2, with TRBD1 matching 8 bases. Trimming at V came to 4 bases and at J to 0 bases, leaving 8 bases not matched to a gene. The CDR3 contains 17 residues. Germline V CDR1 and CDR2: SGDLS, YYNGEE.

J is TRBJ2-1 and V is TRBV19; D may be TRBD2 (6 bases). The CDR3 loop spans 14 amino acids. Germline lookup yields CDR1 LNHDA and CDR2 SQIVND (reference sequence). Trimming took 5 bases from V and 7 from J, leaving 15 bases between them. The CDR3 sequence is CASSARDGGNEQFF. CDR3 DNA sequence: TGTGCCAGTAGTGCGCGGGACGGTGGGAATGAGCAGTTCTTC. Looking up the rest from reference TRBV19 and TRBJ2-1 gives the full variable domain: DGGITQSPKYLFRKEGQNVTLSCEQNLNHDAMYWYRQDPGQGLRLIYYSQIVNDFQKGDIAEGYSVSREKKESFPLTVTSAQKNPTAFYLCASSARDGGNEQFFGPGTRLTVL.

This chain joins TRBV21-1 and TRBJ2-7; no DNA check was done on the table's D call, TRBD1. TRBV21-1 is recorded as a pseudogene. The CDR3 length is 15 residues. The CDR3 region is CASSSRDSFSYEQYF. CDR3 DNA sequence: TGTGCCAGCAGCTCCCGGGACAGTTTTTCTTACGAGCAGTACTTC.

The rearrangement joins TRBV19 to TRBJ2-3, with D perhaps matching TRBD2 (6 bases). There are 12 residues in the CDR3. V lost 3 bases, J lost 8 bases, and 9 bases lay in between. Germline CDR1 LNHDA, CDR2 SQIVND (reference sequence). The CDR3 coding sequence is TGTGCCAGTAGTATCCCCGGGGGTACGCAGTATTTT. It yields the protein CASSIPGGTQYF.

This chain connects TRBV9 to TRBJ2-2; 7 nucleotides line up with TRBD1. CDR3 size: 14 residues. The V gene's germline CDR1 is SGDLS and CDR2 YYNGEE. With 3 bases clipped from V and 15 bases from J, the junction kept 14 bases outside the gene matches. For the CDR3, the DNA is TGTGCCAGCAGCGACGGGACAGCCAAGCCGAAGGTGTTTTTT. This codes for CASSDGTAKPKVFF. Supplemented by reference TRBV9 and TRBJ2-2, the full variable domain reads DSGVTQTPKHLITATGQRVTLRCSPRSGDLSVYWYQQSLDQGLQFLIQYYNGEERAKGNILERFSAQQFPDLHSELNLSSLELGDSALYFCASSDGTAKPKVFFGEGSRLTVL.

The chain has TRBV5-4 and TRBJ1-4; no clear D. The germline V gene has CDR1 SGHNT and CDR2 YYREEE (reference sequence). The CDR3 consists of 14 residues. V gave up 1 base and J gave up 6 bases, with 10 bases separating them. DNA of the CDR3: TGTGCCAGCAGCTTGACGGTCAATGATGAAAAACTGTTTTTT. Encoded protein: CASSLTVNDEKLFF.

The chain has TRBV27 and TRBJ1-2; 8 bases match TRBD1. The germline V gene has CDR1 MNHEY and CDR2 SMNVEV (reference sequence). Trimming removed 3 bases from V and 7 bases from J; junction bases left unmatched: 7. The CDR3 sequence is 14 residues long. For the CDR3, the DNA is TGTGCCAGCAGTTTCCAGGGGGCGTTGGGTGGCTACACCTTC. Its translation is CASSFQGALGGYTF.

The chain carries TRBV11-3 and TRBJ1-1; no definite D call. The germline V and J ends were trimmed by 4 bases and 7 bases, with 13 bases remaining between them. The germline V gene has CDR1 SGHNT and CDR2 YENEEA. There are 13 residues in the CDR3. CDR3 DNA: TGTGCCAGCAGCTCGCGACATAACCTTGAAGCTTTCTTT. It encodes CASSSRHNLEAFF.

CDR3 bases: TGTGCCAGCGTAGGGGGACAGGGGCGAAATGAAAAACTGTTTTTT. Encoded protein: CASVGGQGRNEKLFF. The gene calls are TRBV7-9 and TRBJ1-4; 10 bases line up with TRBD1. This CDR3 is 15 amino acids long. V dropped 8 bases and J dropped 5; count of bases not matched to a gene: 8. In germline, CDR1 is SEHNR, CDR2 FQNEAQ (reference sequence).

The CDR3 sequence: CASFSARGTEAFF. CDR3 bases: TGTGCCAGCTTCAGCGCTCGGGGCACTGAAGCTTTCTTT. J is TRBJ1-1 and V is TRBV28; D ambiguous. CDR1 MDHEN and CDR2 SYDVKM come from the germline V gene. CDR3 length equals 13 residues. V shed 8 bases and J shed 4 bases, with 14 bases lying between them.

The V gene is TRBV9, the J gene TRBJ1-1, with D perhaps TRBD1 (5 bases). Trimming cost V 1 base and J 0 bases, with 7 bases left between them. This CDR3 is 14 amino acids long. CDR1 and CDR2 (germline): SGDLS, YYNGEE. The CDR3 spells CASSVRGLNTEAFF. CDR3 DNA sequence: TGTGCCAGCAGCGTAAGGGGTTTGAACACTGAAGCTTTCTTT.

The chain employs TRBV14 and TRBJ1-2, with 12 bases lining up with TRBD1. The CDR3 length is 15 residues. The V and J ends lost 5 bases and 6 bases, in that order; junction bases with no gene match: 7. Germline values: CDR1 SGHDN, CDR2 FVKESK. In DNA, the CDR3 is TGTGCCAGCAGCGCCCGGGACAGGGGGCGAAATGGCTACACCTTC. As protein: CASSARDRGRNGYTF.

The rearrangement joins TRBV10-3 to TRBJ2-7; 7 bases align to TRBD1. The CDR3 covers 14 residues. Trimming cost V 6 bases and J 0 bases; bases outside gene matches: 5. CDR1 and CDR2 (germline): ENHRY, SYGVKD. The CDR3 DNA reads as TGTGCCATCAGACAGACAGGGAGCTCCTACGAGCAGTACTTC. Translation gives CAIRQTGSSYEQYF.

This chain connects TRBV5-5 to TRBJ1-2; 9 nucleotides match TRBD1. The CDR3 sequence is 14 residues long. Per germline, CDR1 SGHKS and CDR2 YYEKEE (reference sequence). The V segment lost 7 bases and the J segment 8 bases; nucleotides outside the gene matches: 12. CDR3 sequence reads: CASQAITGGAGYTF. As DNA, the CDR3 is TGTGCCAGCCAGGCGATCACAGGGGGCGCGGGCTACACCTTC.

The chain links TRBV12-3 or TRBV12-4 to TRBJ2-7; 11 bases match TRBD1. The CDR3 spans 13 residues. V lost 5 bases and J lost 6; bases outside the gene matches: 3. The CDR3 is CASSTGTGGEQYF. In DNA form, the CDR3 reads TGTGCCAGCAGTACCGGGACAGGGGGCGAGCAGTACTTC.

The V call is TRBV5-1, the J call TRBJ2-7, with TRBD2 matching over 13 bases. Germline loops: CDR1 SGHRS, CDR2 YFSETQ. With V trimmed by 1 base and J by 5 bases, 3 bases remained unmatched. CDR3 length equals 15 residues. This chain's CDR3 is CASSLTSGGVDEQYF. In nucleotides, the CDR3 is TGCGCCAGCAGCTTGACTAGCGGGGGGGTCGACGAGCAGTACTTC. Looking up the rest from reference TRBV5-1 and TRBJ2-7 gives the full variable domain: KAGVTQTPRYLIKTRGQQVTLSCSPISGHRSVSWYQQTPGQGLQFLFEYFSETQRNKGNFPGRFSGRQFSNSRSEMNVSTLELGDSALYLCASSLTSGGVDEQYFGPGTRLTVT.

CDR3 loop: CASSRKPDRNTEAFF. The CDR3 region has the DNA TGCGCCAGCAGCCGAAAACCGGACAGAAACACTGAAGCTTTCTTT. The chain combines TRBV5-1 with TRBJ1-1; a possible D gene is TRBD1 (6 bases). Trimming took 4 bases from V and 2 from J, leaving 15 bases between them. CDR1 is SGHRS and CDR2 is YFSETQ in the germline V gene. The CDR3 has 15 amino acids.

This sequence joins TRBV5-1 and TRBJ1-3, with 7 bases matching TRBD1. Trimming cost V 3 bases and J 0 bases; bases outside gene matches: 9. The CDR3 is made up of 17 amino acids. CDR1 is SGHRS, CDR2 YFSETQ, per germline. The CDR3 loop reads CASSWSGTANSGNTIYF. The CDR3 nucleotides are TGCGCCAGCAGCTGGTCCGGGACAGCTAACTCTGGAAACACCATATATTTT. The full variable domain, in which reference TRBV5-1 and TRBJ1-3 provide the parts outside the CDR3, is KAGVTQTPRYLIKTRGQQVTLSCSPISGHRSVSWYQQTPGQGLQFLFEYFSETQRNKGNFPGRFSGRQFSNSRSEMNVSTLELGDSALYLCASSWSGTANSGNTIYFGEGSWLTVV.

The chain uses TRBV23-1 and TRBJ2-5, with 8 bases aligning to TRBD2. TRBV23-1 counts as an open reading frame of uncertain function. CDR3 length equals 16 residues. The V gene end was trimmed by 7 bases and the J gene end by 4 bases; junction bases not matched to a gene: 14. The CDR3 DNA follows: TGCGCCAGCAATACTACCCGGGGGGGGACTTCAGAGACCCAGTACTTC. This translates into CASNTTRGGTSETQYF.

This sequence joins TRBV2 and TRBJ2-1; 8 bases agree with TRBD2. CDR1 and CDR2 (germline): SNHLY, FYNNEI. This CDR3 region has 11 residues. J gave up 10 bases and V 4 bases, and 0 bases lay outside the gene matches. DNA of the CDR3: TGTGCCAGCAGTGGGACTAGCGAGCAGTTCTTC. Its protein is CASSGTSEQFF.